The 32 T cell receptor beta chains listed next were all sequenced from one sample in a study of blood T cell repertoires in COVID-19. Using immunoSEQ multiplex PCR, the repertoire was profiled, and TCRdb retains in-frame clones only, with some absent. The profile shows 200,000 to 250,000 clones, 65% to 85% of them singletons. The sequenced material came from PBMCs or T cells enriched from blood (not recorded which). The receptors were gathered from a woman aged 40 to 50 who had recovered from COVID-19.

This clone was recorded a few times. V gene TRBV9 combines with J gene TRBJ2-3, with D hard to call. The germline CDR1 and CDR2 sequences are SGDLS and YYNGEE. Trimming shortened V by 3 bases and J by 0 bases, and 11 bases separated the two germline ends. The length of the CDR3 is 15 residues. Here the CDR3 reads CASSGELLSTDTQYF. CDR3 coding DNA: TGTGCCAGCAGCGGAGAACTCCTTAGCACAGATACGCAGTATTTT.

The rearrangement joins TRBV5-4 to TRBJ2-1; 13 nucleotides match TRBD2. Trimming at V came to 0 bases and at J to 5 bases, leaving 2 bases not matched to a gene. Germline assignment: CDR1 SGHNT and CDR2 YYREEE (reference sequence). This CDR3 contains 16 residues. CDR3 loop: CASSLAGLAGDNEQFF. In DNA form, the CDR3 reads TGTGCCAGCAGCTTGGCCGGACTAGCGGGGGACAATGAGCAGTTCTTC.

The V gene is TRBV2, the J gene TRBJ1-1; D is unclear. The CDR3 spans 14 residues. Germline V CDR1 and CDR2: SNHLY, FYNNEI. Between the trimmed V and J ends, which lost 1 base and 2 bases, there was a span of 8 bases. CDR3 loop: CASSEVQQNTEAFF. The CDR3 nucleotides read TGTGCCAGCAGTGAAGTACAGCAAAACACTGAAGCTTTCTTT. The variable domain in full, with the rest retrieved from reference TRBV2 and TRBJ1-1, is EPEVTQTPSHQVTQMGQEVILRCVPISNHLYFYWYRQILGQKVEFLVSFYNNEISEKSEIFDDQFSVERPDGSNFTLKIRSTKLEDSAMYFCASSEVQQNTEAFFGQGTRLTVV.

The V call is TRBV2, the J call TRBJ2-7; 11 bases are shared with TRBD2. Germline V gene sequence: CDR1 SNHLY, CDR2 FYNNEI. V gave up 2 bases and J gave up 2 bases; unmatched junction bases: 2. This CDR3 region has 15 residues. CDR3 region: CASSELAGGPYEQYF. The CDR3 DNA reads TGTGCCAGCAGTGAACTAGCGGGAGGCCCCTACGAGCAGTACTTC.

The chain combines TRBV30 with TRBJ1-5; a weak D match, TRBD1 (5 bases). The CDR3 has 13 amino acids. CDR1 and CDR2 (germline): GTSNPN, SVGIG (reference sequence). With 8 bases removed from V and 4 bases from J, the gap between germline ends came to 15 bases. CDR3 region: CAHPYRKNQPQHF. The CDR3 bases are TGTGCCCATCCCTACAGGAAGAATCAGCCCCAGCATTTT.

The rearrangement joins TRBV10-3 to TRBJ2-1; maybe TRBD2 (5 bases). The V gene lost 4 bases and the J gene lost 5 bases, with 18 bases spanning the gap. Germline V gene data show CDR1 as ENHRY and CDR2 as SYGVKD. The CDR3 contains 16 residues. The CDR3 coding sequence is TGTGCCATCAGTGCCGGAACTAGAACAAACAACAATGAGCAGTTCTTC. Protein: CAISAGTRTNNNEQFF.

As to this clone: At one boundary the junction diverges from the germline segment, which might be a read error. The rearrangement links TRBV5-1 to TRBJ2-3; D possibly corresponds to TRBD2 (6 bases). CDR3 length equals 14 residues. Germline V gene sequence: CDR1 SGHRS, CDR2 YFSETQ. CDR3 residues: CASSPDPTSPNRRF. The CDR3 DNA is TGCGCCAGCAGCCCCGATCCCACTAGCCCCAATAGGAGGTTT. The full variable domain, completed using reference TRBV5-1 and TRBJ2-3, is KAGVTQTPRYLIKTRGQQVTLSCSPISGHRSVSWYQQTPGQGLQFLFEYFSETQRNKGNFPGRFSGRQFSNSRSEMNVSTLELGDSALYLCASSPDPTSPNRRFGPGTRLTVL.

V usage is TRBV7-9 and J usage is TRBJ1-5; the D is unclear. CDR1 is SEHNR, CDR2 FQNEAQ, per germline (reference sequence). Trimming pared 5 bases from V and 4 bases from J, leaving 9 bases between. There are 13 residues in the CDR3. The CDR3 DNA is TGTGCCAGCAGCCTGACTCTAAATCAGCCCCAGCATTTT. This translates into CASSLTLNQPQHF.

The V gene is TRBV19, the J gene TRBJ2-3; TRBD2 is a possible D gene (5 bases). Germline lookup yields CDR1 LNHDA and CDR2 SQIVND (reference sequence). The germline V and J ends were trimmed by 6 bases and 6 bases, with 7 bases remaining between them. The CDR3 is 11 amino acids. The CDR3 loop is CASRTGDTQYF. The CDR3 DNA follows: TGTGCCAGTAGAACGGGGGATACGCAGTATTTT.

V is TRBV18 and J is TRBJ1-2; 7 bases are shared with TRBD1. Germline V CDR1 and CDR2: KGHSH, LQKENI. CDR3 length: 15 residues. Losses at the gene ends were 3 bases for V and 1 base for J; bases not matched to a gene: 5. Here the CDR3 reads CASSPEGALNYGYTF. The CDR3 DNA reads TGTGCCAGCTCACCCGAGGGGGCCCTTAACTATGGCTACACCTTC.

The V and J genes are TRBV18 and TRBJ2-1; tentative D call: TRBD2 (5 bases). CDR3 length: 14 amino acids. Germline CDR1 and CDR2: KGHSH and LQKENI. Trimming removed 1 base at V and 5 bases at J, with 9 bases between. The CDR3 region is CASSPLGLHNEQFF. In DNA form, the CDR3 reads TGTGCCAGCTCACCACTCGGACTTCACAATGAGCAGTTCTTC.

The chain uses TRBV6-5 and TRBJ1-4, with TRBD1 as a possible D gene (5 bases). Germline V gene sequence: CDR1 MNHEY, CDR2 SVGAGI. Trimming left V 8 bases short and J 8 bases short, with 18 bases between. CDR3 length equals 14 residues. The CDR3 here is CASSLGGDLEKLFF. In DNA, the CDR3 is TGTGCCAGCTCCCTGGGGGGGGATCTAGAAAAACTGTTTTTT.

V usage is TRBV10-3 and J usage is TRBJ1-5; D gene unclear. The CDR3 sequence is 15 residues long. Germline CDR1 and CDR2: ENHRY and SYGVKD. V lost 3 bases and J lost 2, with 11 bases in between. The CDR3 nucleotides read TGTGCCATCAGTGAAATTGGTCAGGGCAATCAGCCCCAGCATTTT. This gives the protein CAISEIGQGNQPQHF.

The V call is TRBV30, the J call TRBJ1-2, with D uncertain. Germline CDR1 reads GTSNPN; CDR2 reads SVGIG (reference sequence). CDR3 length equals 13 residues. The V end lost 3 bases, the J end lost 8 bases, and 16 bases lay between the germline ends. The CDR3 protein is CAWRTERSQGYTF. In DNA form, the CDR3 reads TGTGCCTGGAGGACTGAAAGGAGCCAGGGCTACACCTTC.

The rearrangement links TRBV6-5 to TRBJ2-5; 7 bases are shared with TRBD1. Trimming at V came to 6 bases and at J to 5 bases, leaving 6 bases not matched to a gene. Per the germline V gene, CDR1 is MNHEY and CDR2 is SVGAGI. The CDR3 sequence is 13 residues long. The CDR3 loop reads CASRRGRMETQYF. For the CDR3, the DNA is TGTGCCAGCAGAAGGGGGCGGATGGAGACCCAGTACTTC.

This clone occurred once. V is TRBV6-5 and J is TRBJ1-1; D is ambiguous. CDR3 length: 14 amino acids. Germline V CDR1 and CDR2: MNHEY, SVGAGI. Trimming removed 6 bases at V and 0 bases at J, with 11 bases between. CDR3 sequence: CASRAGPLNTEAFF. The CDR3 DNA is TGTGCCAGCAGGGCAGGCCCCTTGAACACTGAAGCTTTCTTT.

The chain uses TRBV2 and TRBJ2-3; TRBD2 matches 9 bases. J was trimmed by 4 bases and V by 6 bases; bases with no gene match: 14. The CDR3 totals 17 residues. Germline lookup yields CDR1 SNHLY and CDR2 FYNNEI. The CDR3 protein is CASSPLFSGSLPDTQYF. In DNA form, the CDR3 reads TGTGCCAGCAGCCCCCTTTTTAGCGGGAGTCTTCCAGATACGCAGTATTTT.

The chain has TRBV3-1 (or the pseudogene TRBV3-2) and TRBJ2-3; 12 bases agree with TRBD2. CDR1 is LGHDT and CDR2 is YNNKEL in the germline V gene (reference sequence). There are 16 residues in the CDR3. The V gene end was trimmed by 4 bases and the J gene end by 4 bases; junction bases not matched to a gene: 6. CDR3 loop: CASSRLTSGSSDTQYF. The DNA for the CDR3 is TGTGCCAGCAGCCGGCTGACTAGCGGGAGTTCAGATACGCAGTATTTT.

The rearrangement uses TRBV7-9 and TRBJ2-5; a weak D match, TRBD1 (6 bases). Trimming took 5 bases from V and 6 from J, leaving 13 bases between them. The CDR3 covers 13 residues. Looked up from germline, CDR1 is SEHNR and CDR2 is FQNEAQ (reference sequence). The CDR3 here is CASSLTQGKTQYF. The CDR3 DNA sequence: TGTGCCAGCAGCCTGACCCAGGGGAAGACCCAGTACTTC.

The rearrangement links TRBV3-1 (or the pseudogene TRBV3-2) to TRBJ1-4; D is uncertain. Trimming took off 0 bases at V and 0 bases at J, with 11 bases between the two ends. Germline loops: CDR1 LGHDT, CDR2 YNNKEL (reference sequence). The CDR3 is made up of 17 amino acids. The CDR3 DNA reads TGTGCCAGCAGCCAAGATCTAGGGAGTGCAACTAATGAAAAACTGTTTTTT. Protein sequence: CASSQDLGSATNEKLFF.

The genes are TRBV20-1 and TRBJ2-1; no clear D. V was pared by 8 bases and J by 6 bases, with 8 bases between. Germline CDR1 reads DFQATT; CDR2 reads SNEGSKA (reference sequence). The CDR3 totals 10 residues. CDR3 in amino acids: CSPVANEQFF. Here the CDR3 DNA reads TGCAGTCCTGTGGCCAATGAGCAGTTCTTC.

The genes are TRBV5-1 and TRBJ2-3, with TRBD2 identical over 13 bases. The germline gives CDR1 SGHRS, CDR2 YFSETQ. The CDR3 is 16 residues long. V shed 4 bases, J shed 4 bases, and the junction held 6 bases outside the gene matches. The DNA of the CDR3 is TGCGCCAGCAGCCCGGAACTAGCGGGAGGGGCAGATACGCAGTATTTT. Translation gives CASSPELAGGADTQYF.

The V call is TRBV18, the J call TRBJ2-5; TRBD1 is a possible D gene (5 bases). CDR1 is KGHSH, CDR2 LQKENI, per germline. The V end lost 6 bases, the J end lost 1 base, and 18 bases lay between the germline ends. The length of the CDR3 is 16 residues. As DNA, the CDR3 is TGTGCCAGCTCCATCCAGGGCGGAGTTGGCCAAGAGACCCAGTACTTC. Its translation: CASSIQGGVGQETQYF. Full variable domain (remainder filled in from reference TRBV18 and TRBJ2-5): NAGVMQNPRHLVRRRGQEARLRCSPMKGHSHVYWYRQLPEEGLKFMVYLQKENIIDESGMPKERFSAEFPKEGPSILRIQQVVRGDSAAYFCASSIQGGVGQETQYFGPGTRLLVL.

This clone was counted only a few times. The genes are TRBV7-2 and TRBJ2-1; 10 positions match TRBD2. Germline CDR1 SGHTA, CDR2 FQGNSA. The CDR3 length is 14 residues. The V gene end was trimmed by 3 bases and the J gene end by 7 bases; junction bases not matched to a gene: 3. DNA of the CDR3: TGTGCCAGCAGCTTGGGGACTAGCGTTAATGAGCAGTTCTTC. It translates to CASSLGTSVNEQFF.

In DNA form, the CDR3 reads TGCAGCGTGGATCCACCGGTGGGAGGGCCGTACAATGAGCAGTTCTTC. Amino acids: CSVDPPVGGPYNEQFF. The chain uses TRBV29-1 and TRBJ2-1; TRBD2 matches at 7 bases. J gave up 4 bases and V 6 bases, and 15 bases lay outside the gene matches. The V gene's germline CDR1 is SQVTM and CDR2 ANQGSEA. The CDR3 extends over 16 amino acids.

The rearrangement links TRBV5-4 to TRBJ1-6; 8 bases fit TRBD1. The CDR3 contains 15 residues. V lost 3 bases and J lost 10; bases outside the gene matches: 9. The germline V gene encodes CDR1 SGHNT and CDR2 YYREEE (reference sequence). CDR3 sequence reads: CASSSGQGIGSPLHF. The CDR3 DNA follows: TGTGCCAGCAGCTCCGGACAGGGCATAGGGTCACCCCTCCACTTT.

The genes are TRBV9 and TRBJ1-4; 10 nucleotides match TRBD1. Germline CDR1 is SGDLS and CDR2 is YYNGEE. CDR3 length: 14 residues. Germline trimming cut 4 bases from V and 8 bases from J; bases unmatched to any gene: 5. DNA for the CDR3: TGTGCCAGCAGCCCCGGGACAGGGGAGGAAAAACTGTTTTTT. It yields the protein CASSPGTGEEKLFF.

V and J are TRBV21-1 and TRBJ2-1; the table gives TRBD2 as D, unverified against the DNA. TRBV21-1 is labeled a pseudogene. This CDR3 contains 16 residues. CDR3 DNA: TGTGCCAGCAGCAAAGCCTGTTTTCCGTCCTACAATGAGCAGTTCTTC. Translation: CASSKACFPSYNEQFF.

This rearrangement joins TRBV9 to TRBJ2-7; 7 positions match TRBD1. The V gene end was trimmed by 5 bases and the J gene end by 4 bases; junction bases not matched to a gene: 12. This CDR3 is 15 amino acids long. Germline V gene data show CDR1 as SGDLS and CDR2 as YYNGEE. The CDR3 sequence: CASSPDTGVGYEQYF. The DNA for the CDR3 is TGTGCCAGCAGTCCAGACACAGGGGTCGGATACGAGCAGTACTTC.

The chain recombines TRBV18 with TRBJ2-7, with D maybe TRBD2 (6 bases). CDR1 and CDR2 (germline): KGHSH, LQKENI. The CDR3 consists of 13 residues. Trimming removed 2 bases from V and 4 bases from J, with 9 bases in between. The CDR3 bases are TGTGCCAGCTCACCAGGCGGAGGGTACGAGCAGTACGTC. It yields the protein CASSPGGGYEQYV.

The table lists this clone with a few counts. This chain connects TRBV5-5 to TRBJ2-1; 7 bases map to TRBD2. The germline CDR1 and CDR2 sequences are SGHKS and YYEKEE (reference sequence). The CDR3 is made up of 15 amino acids. V lost 4 bases to trimming and J lost 0 bases; unmatched junction nucleotides: 4. In DNA form, the CDR3 reads TGTGCCAGCAGCCCCAGCGGGAACTCCTACAATGAGCAGTTCTTC. This gives the protein CASSPSGNSYNEQFF.

The J gene is TRBJ1-1, the V gene TRBV9, with unresolved D. The germline V gene has CDR1 SGDLS and CDR2 YYNGEE. V shed 0 bases and J shed 5 bases, with 8 bases lying between them. This CDR3 is built from 13 residues. CDR3 region: CASSVAGITEAFF. The CDR3 DNA reads as TGTGCCAGCAGCGTAGCGGGGATAACTGAAGCTTTCTTT.